Below, 30 T cell receptor beta chains from the same sample are listed, as sequenced in a study of T cell repertoires in cytomegalovirus infection (dated 2019 in TCRdb). The treatment or condition label corresponds to: in vitro stimulation with specific CMV peptide epitopes to enrich CMV-specific T cells. The run used an Illumina HiSeq 1500. Using fastp trimming at Q25 and MiXCR clonotype assembly, TCRdb reanalyzed the public sequencing data and kept in-frame beta chains. Every CDR3 protein is listed once, alongside the most common genes and DNA of its rows. The sample table records around 81,000 distinct CDR3 sequences; 35% to 45% of these occur just once. 90% to 95% of the sample rests with the top ten. Antigen specificity for these receptors is unknown. Sequenced here: CD8+ T cells from cultured PBMCs, sampled from culture after CMV antigen stimulation. The receptors were sampled from a human donor in good health (CMV status not recorded). Some clones in this sample may be carry-over from other donors' samples.

This clonotype turned up a few times. J is TRBJ2-1 and V is TRBV28; 8 nucleotides line up with TRBD2. The germline gives CDR1 MDHEN, CDR2 SYDVKM. After removal of 1 base from V and 6 bases from J, the junction contained 8 bases not matched to a gene. This CDR3 contains 16 residues. CDR3 region: CASSLSPGGLINEQFF. The CDR3 region has the DNA TGTGCCAGCAGTTTATCACCGGGGGGGCTAATCAATGAGCAGTTCTTC.

The chain is built from TRBV6-2 or TRBV6-3 and TRBJ2-2; D gene unclear. CDR3 length equals 14 residues. Germline V gene sequence: CDR1 MNHEY, CDR2 SVGEGT. Trimming took 6 bases from V and 1 from J, leaving 9 bases between them. The CDR3 region is CASSWARNTGELFF. Here the CDR3 DNA reads TGTGCCAGCAGCTGGGCCAGGAACACCGGGGAGCTGTTTTTT.

This clonotype showed up just once. The rearrangement joins TRBV4-3 to TRBJ2-3; D unresolved. The germline V gene has CDR1 LGHNA and CDR2 YSLEER. The CDR3 runs to 18 residues. The V end was cut by 1 base, the J end by 3 bases, with 20 bases between. The CDR3 coding sequence is TGCGCCAGCAGCCAAGTTGTGGGGTCTCCCTACGCAACAGATACGCAGTATTTT. This translates into CASSQVVGSPYATDTQYF.

CDR3 residues: CASTADRGLGLVYEQYF. The CDR3 bases are TGTGCCAGCACCGCGGACAGGGGGCTTGGTTTGGTCTACGAGCAGTACTTC. The V gene is TRBV5-6, the J gene TRBJ2-7, with 11 bases that match TRBD1. The CDR3 is 17 residues long. The germline CDR1 and CDR2 sequences are SGHDT and YYEEEE. Germline trimming cut 6 bases from V and 3 bases from J; bases unmatched to any gene: 14.

This clonotype was counted at least ten times. The chain carries TRBV2 and TRBJ2-1; D is ambiguous. V dropped 5 bases and J dropped 8 bases, with 10 bases sitting between them. The length of the CDR3 is 12 residues. Germline assignment: CDR1 SNHLY and CDR2 FYNNEI. CDR3 in DNA: TGTGCCAGCAGTTCTGGCGAGGATGAGCAGTTCTTC. Translated, it gives CASSSGEDEQFF.

CDR3 loop: CASSDSWTGDYNEQFF. In nucleotides, the CDR3 is TGTGCCAGCAGTGACTCGTGGACAGGGGACTACAATGAGCAGTTCTTC. This chain uses TRBV6-4 with TRBJ2-1; TRBD1 matches at 9 bases. V lost 0 bases to trimming and J lost 3 bases; unmatched junction nucleotides: 3. The CDR3 loop spans 16 amino acids. Germline assignment: CDR1 MRHNA and CDR2 SNTAGT.

This clonotype was counted a few times. The genes are TRBV27 and TRBJ2-3, with 8 bases matching TRBD2. The CDR3 totals 14 residues. The V and J ends lost 8 bases and 7 bases, in that order; junction bases with no gene match: 11. Germline V lookup: CDR1 MNHEY, CDR2 SMNVEV (reference sequence). The CDR3 DNA reads TGTGCCAGCTCCCCCCGGGGGGGCCCGAATACGCAGTATTTT. Protein: CASSPRGGPNTQYF.

The V gene is TRBV9, the J gene TRBJ1-1, with TRBD1 matching over 7 bases. This CDR3 has 12 residues. V shed 4 bases, J shed 7 bases, and the junction held 4 bases outside the gene matches. CDR1 is SGDLS and CDR2 is YYNGEE in the germline V gene. The DNA of the CDR3 is TGTGCCAGCAGCACACGACAGGGTGAAGCTTTCTTT. Its protein is CASSTRQGEAFF.

This rearrangement joins TRBV4-1 to TRBJ1-2, with D possibly TRBD1 on 6 matching bases. This CDR3 contains 14 residues. Trimming left V 1 base short and J 1 base short, with 7 bases between. Germline V gene sequence: CDR1 MGHRA, CDR2 YSYEKL. The CDR3 is CASSQGQVNYGYTF. CDR3 in DNA: TGCGCCAGCAGCCAAGGACAGGTTAACTATGGCTACACCTTC.

V is TRBV6-6 and J is TRBJ1-6; TRBD1 is a possible D gene (6 bases). Trimming shortened V by 10 bases and J by 0 bases, and 10 bases separated the two germline ends. Germline V lookup: CDR1 MNHNY, CDR2 SVGAGI (reference sequence). The CDR3 totals 14 residues. CDR3 nucleotides: TGTGCCATACAGGACAGCTCCTATAATTCACCCCTCCACTTT. Translation gives CAIQDSSYNSPLHF.

This clonotype has a handful of counts. This chain joins TRBV19 and TRBJ2-1; D gene ambiguous. The ends were cut back, 7 bases at V and 3 bases at J, with 19 bases in the middle. The length of the CDR3 is 16 residues. Germline V gives CDR1 LNHDA, CDR2 SQIVND (reference sequence). In DNA form, the CDR3 reads TGTGCCAGTAACTCCGCCATTCCGGATCTCTACAATGAGCAGTTCTTC. Its translation: CASNSAIPDLYNEQFF.

This clonotype occurred many times. The gene calls are TRBV4-3 and TRBJ1-6, with D perhaps matching TRBD1 (5 bases). The CDR3 spans 13 residues. The ends were cut back, 7 bases at V and 13 bases at J, with 17 bases in the middle. Germline-derived CDR1 and CDR2 are LGHNA and YSLEER. CDR3 DNA sequence: TGCGCCAGCAACGGAGGGACCTCGGAGCCCCTCCACTTT. Residues: CASNGGTSEPLHF.

The chain combines TRBV4-3 with TRBJ1-4; D gene unclear. V lost 1 base and J lost 3, with 18 bases in between. Germline-derived CDR1 and CDR2 are LGHNA and YSLEER. This CDR3 is built from 18 residues. This chain's CDR3 is CASSQVYKVLRANEKLFF. CDR3 sequence (DNA): TGCGCCAGCAGCCAAGTTTACAAAGTCCTTCGGGCTAATGAAAAACTGTTTTTT.

The J gene is TRBJ1-3, the V gene TRBV9; D uncertain. In germline, CDR1 is SGDLS, CDR2 YYNGEE. The CDR3 totals 16 residues. V shed 3 bases and J shed 4 bases, with 17 bases lying between them. CDR3 DNA: TGTGCCAGCAGCGGGAGAGGACGACTCCCGGGAAACACCATATATTTT. Translating gives CASSGRGRLPGNTIYF.

This clonotype was counted between two and nine times. V gene TRBV7-9 combines with J gene TRBJ2-2, with D possibly TRBD2 on 5 matching bases. Germline-derived CDR1 and CDR2 are SEHNR and FQNEAQ (reference sequence). Trimming shortened V by 11 bases and J by 3 bases, and 16 bases separated the two germline ends. This CDR3 is built from 14 residues. The CDR3 here is CAGGVVDYTGELFF. The CDR3 region has the DNA TGTGCCGGAGGAGTTGTCGATTACACCGGGGAGCTGTTTTTT.

The V call is TRBV6-5, the J call TRBJ1-2; a possible D gene is TRBD1 (5 bases). The V and J ends lost 2 bases and 3 bases respectively, with 13 bases between them. Germline V CDR1 and CDR2: MNHEY, SVGAGI. This CDR3 contains 15 residues. The CDR3 DNA sequence: TGTGCCAGCAGTTACCAAGCGACAGCGCACTATGGCTACACCTTC. Amino acid sequence: CASSYQATAHYGYTF.

The V and J genes are TRBV5-8 and TRBJ2-7; 10 bases match TRBD1. Germline CDR1 SGHTS, CDR2 YDEGEE. Germline trimming cut 3 bases from V and 4 bases from J; bases unmatched to any gene: 7. The CDR3 is made up of 15 amino acids. The CDR3 reads CASSYTGTGAYEQYF. Written as DNA, the CDR3 is TGTGCCAGCAGCTATACCGGGACAGGGGCTTACGAGCAGTACTTC.

This chain joins TRBV4-2 and TRBJ2-7; TRBD1 agrees at 8 bases. V dropped 0 bases and J dropped 0; count of bases not matched to a gene: 4. Germline-derived CDR1 and CDR2 are LGHNA and YNFKEQ. The CDR3 consists of 16 residues. CDR3 residues: CASSQEGTGGSYEQYF. As DNA, the CDR3 is TGTGCCAGCAGCCAAGAGGGCACAGGGGGCTCCTACGAGCAGTACTTC.

The CDR3 coding sequence is TGCAGTGCTAGAGTGACAGGGCGCTATGGCTACACCTTC. Its translation: CSARVTGRYGYTF. The V gene is TRBV20-1, the J gene TRBJ1-2; 7 bases agree with TRBD1. Trimming cost V 1 base and J 4 bases; bases outside gene matches: 3. The CDR3 spans 13 residues. Germline loops: CDR1 DFQATT, CDR2 SNEGSKA (reference sequence).

The chain carries TRBV12-3 or TRBV12-4 and TRBJ2-5; perhaps TRBD2 as D (6 bases). The V end lost 5 bases, the J end lost 4 bases, and 17 bases lay between the germline ends. The CDR3 is made up of 15 amino acids. CDR3 residues: CASSMTRMGTETQYF. For the CDR3, the DNA is TGTGCCAGCAGTATGACTAGGATGGGGACAGAGACCCAGTACTTC.

The rearrangement joins TRBV7-9 to TRBJ2-7, with TRBD1 matching over 7 bases. Germline loops: CDR1 SEHNR, CDR2 FQNEAQ (reference sequence). Germline trimming cut 3 bases from V and 6 bases from J; bases unmatched to any gene: 11. This CDR3 comprises 15 residues. For the CDR3, the DNA is TGTGCCAGCAGCTTGGAAACAGGGGCCTCACCCGAGCAGTACTTC. It specifies CASSLETGASPEQYF.

This clonotype was counted a few times. This chain uses TRBV6-5 with TRBJ2-1; D tentatively reads TRBD1 or TRBD2 (5 bases each). The CDR3 contains 16 residues. Trimming stripped 4 bases from V and 0 bases from J, with 13 bases between. Germline V gene lookup returns CDR1 MNHEY and CDR2 SVGAGI. CDR3 sequence: CASSWGPESSYNEQFF. CDR3 in DNA: TGTGCCAGCAGTTGGGGACCTGAGAGCTCCTACAATGAGCAGTTCTTC.

The genes are TRBV12-3 or TRBV12-4 and TRBJ2-7; tentatively, D is TRBD1 (5 bases). This CDR3 contains 15 residues. The V end lost 2 bases, the J end lost 2 bases, and 13 bases lay between the germline ends. CDR3 sequence: CASSLSADITYEQYF. The DNA for the CDR3 is TGTGCCAGCAGTTTAAGCGCGGACATCACCTACGAGCAGTACTTC.

This clonotype appeared a few times. The gene calls are TRBV6-6 and TRBJ1-2, with 7 bases identical to TRBD1. Germline CDR1 and CDR2: MNHNY and SVGAGI (reference sequence). CDR3 size: 14 residues. V lost 6 bases and J lost 4; bases outside the gene matches: 8. This CDR3 reads CASSSGQYSYGYTF. The CDR3 DNA reads TGTGCCAGCAGCTCGGGACAGTACAGCTATGGCTACACCTTC.

This chain connects TRBV6-5 to TRBJ2-5; 12 positions match TRBD1. CDR1 MNHEY and CDR2 SVGAGI come from the germline V gene. The V gene end was trimmed by 5 bases and the J gene end by 4 bases; junction bases not matched to a gene: 8. The CDR3 has 16 amino acids. The CDR3 nucleotides read TGTGCCAGCAGTGCCGGGGACAGGGGGCACGGAGAGACCCAGTACTTC. Residues: CASSAGDRGHGETQYF.

This clonotype was picked up a small number of times. The chain employs TRBV11-2 and TRBJ2-7; D possibly matches TRBD1 or TRBD2 (5 bases each). CDR1 and CDR2 from the germline V gene are SGHAT and FQNNGV. This CDR3 region has 14 residues. V dropped 5 bases and J dropped 3 bases, with 14 bases sitting between them. The chain's CDR3 is CASSQGAYNYEQYF. In DNA form, the CDR3 reads TGTGCCAGCAGCCAGGGAGCGTATAACTACGAGCAGTACTTC.

J is TRBJ2-1 and V is TRBV27; the D gene is possibly TRBD1 (6 bases). V lost 5 bases and J 0 bases, leaving 11 bases between the germline ends. The CDR3 covers 15 residues. Germline CDR1 is MNHEY and CDR2 is SMNVEV (reference sequence). The CDR3, as DNA: TGTGCCAGCAGTCAGGGGACGAGCTCCTACAATGAGCAGTTCTTC. Its translation is CASSQGTSSYNEQFF.

J is TRBJ2-7 and V is TRBV7-2, with 8 bases that match TRBD1. The CDR3 totals 13 residues. Germline V gene data show CDR1 as SGHTA and CDR2 as FQGNSA. J gave up 5 bases and V 5 bases, and 5 bases lay outside the gene matches. This chain's CDR3 is CASSADRADEQYF. The CDR3 bases are TGTGCCAGCAGCGCGGACAGGGCTGACGAGCAGTACTTC. Based on the CDR3 plus reference TRBV7-2 and TRBJ2-7, the full variable domain is GAGVSQSPSNKVTEKGKDVELRCDPISGHTALYWYRQSLGQGLEFLIYFQGNSAPDKSGLPSDRFSAERTGGSVSTLTIQRTQQEDSAVYLCASSADRADEQYFGPGTRLTVT.

The chain has TRBV4-1 and TRBJ1-1, with a weak D call TRBD1 (6 bases). Trimming stripped 1 base from V and 4 bases from J, with 19 bases between. The CDR3 runs 17 residues. CDR1 and CDR2 (germline): MGHRA, YSYEKL. This CDR3 is CASSQGAGVDMGTEAFF. In nucleotides, the CDR3 is TGCGCCAGCAGCCAAGGGGCAGGGGTGGACATGGGCACTGAAGCTTTCTTT.

V and J are TRBV7-6 and TRBJ1-2; D perhaps matches TRBD1 (6 bases). CDR3 size: 13 residues. Germline V gene data show CDR1 as SGHVS and CDR2 as FNYEAQ. V was clipped by 4 bases and J by 8 bases, with 14 bases between them. Here the CDR3 reads CASSYTGFGGYTF. CDR3 nucleotide sequence: TGTGCCAGCAGCTACACAGGGTTCGGCGGCTACACCTTC. The complete variable domain, with remaining parts taken from reference TRBV7-6 and TRBJ1-2, reads GAGVSQSPRYKVTKRGQDVALRCDPISGHVSLYWYRQALGQGPEFLTYFNYEAQQDKSGLPNDRFSAERPEGSISTLTIQRTEQRDSAMYRCASSYTGFGGYTFGSGTRLTVV.